A selection of T cell receptor beta chains follows, all from one sample in a study of regulatory T cells in long-lasting Graves disease. From the multiplex PCR reads, TCRdb called clonotypes with MiXCR, one entry per CDR3 protein. The table records hundreds of thousands of distinct CDR3 sequences, around 30% of them present only once. Sequences were derived from peripheral blood mononuclear cells (PBMCs), sampled when the disease was refractory, from a patient treated with antithyroid drugs. The receptors originated from a female donor with Graves disease. CDR3s include the opening cysteine and the closing phenylalanine or tryptophan. Each record gives: D gene, clone size, J gene, V gene, CDR3 protein, CDR3 DNA. A D gene is named only where the DNA matches it firmly. Size is omitted from some rows. Given values are once, few, many or a class for expanded clones.

D gene: TRBD1; clone size: -; J gene: TRBJ1-5; V gene: TRBV20-1; CDR3 protein: CSVRKQGRQPQHF; CDR3 DNA: TGCAGTGTTAGGAAACAGGGGAGGCAGCCCCAGCATTTT
D gene: -; clone size: many; J gene: TRBJ1-1; V gene: TRBV2; CDR3 protein: CASSEVRSGEAFF; CDR3 DNA: TGTGCCAGCAGTGAAGTCAGGTCAGGGGAAGCTTTCTTT
D gene: -; clone size: -; J gene: TRBJ1-3; V gene: TRBV28; CDR3 protein: CASSFSQQPSGNTIYF; CDR3 DNA: TGTGCCAGCAGTTTCTCTCAGCAGCCCTCTGGAAACACCATATATTTT
D gene: -; clone size: -; J gene: TRBJ2-5; V gene: TRBV2; CDR3 protein: CASSMGVGGPKETQYF; CDR3 DNA: TGTGCCAGCAGCATGGGAGTGGGGGGGCCAAAAGAGACCCAGTACTTC
D gene: -; clone size: -; J gene: TRBJ2-7; V gene: TRBV11-2; CDR3 protein: CASSSSGTQTEQYF; CDR3 DNA: TGTGCCAGCAGCTCATCCGGGACCCAGACCGAGCAGTACTTC
D gene: -; clone size: -; J gene: TRBJ1-1; V gene: TRBV11-2; CDR3 protein: CASDGINTEAFF; CDR3 DNA: TGTGCCAGCGACGGTATTAACACTGAAGCTTTCTTT
D gene: TRBD2; clone size: -; J gene: TRBJ2-5; V gene: TRBV27; CDR3 protein: CASSPRTSAQETQYF; CDR3 DNA: TGTGCCAGCAGTCCAAGGACTAGCGCACAAGAGACCCAGTACTTC
D gene: TRBD1; clone size: few; J gene: TRBJ1-1; V gene: TRBV20-1; CDR3 protein: CSARDSPYLRGDEAFF; CDR3 DNA: TGCAGTGCTAGAGATTCCCCTTACCTCAGGGGGGATGAAGCTTTCTTT
D gene: TRBD1; clone size: few; J gene: TRBJ2-7; V gene: TRBV30; CDR3 protein: CAWMDRAEQYF; CDR3 DNA: TGTGCCTGGATGGACAGGGCGGAGCAGTACTTC
D gene: -; clone size: few; J gene: TRBJ2-7; V gene: TRBV7-9; CDR3 protein: CASSHQGEGPYYEQYF; CDR3 DNA: TGTGCCAGCAGCCATCAGGGGGAGGGGCCCTACTACGAGCAGTACTTC
D gene: -; clone size: few; J gene: TRBJ1-1; V gene: TRBV9; CDR3 protein: CASSVVPGAVMNTEAFF; CDR3 DNA: TGTGCCAGCAGCGTAGTACCAGGGGCCGTAATGAACACTGAAGCTTTCTTT
D gene: -; clone size: few; J gene: TRBJ1-2; V gene: TRBV29-1; CDR3 protein: CSVEPREGHGYTF; CDR3 DNA: TGCAGCGTTGAACCCAGGGAAGGGCATGGCTACACCTTC